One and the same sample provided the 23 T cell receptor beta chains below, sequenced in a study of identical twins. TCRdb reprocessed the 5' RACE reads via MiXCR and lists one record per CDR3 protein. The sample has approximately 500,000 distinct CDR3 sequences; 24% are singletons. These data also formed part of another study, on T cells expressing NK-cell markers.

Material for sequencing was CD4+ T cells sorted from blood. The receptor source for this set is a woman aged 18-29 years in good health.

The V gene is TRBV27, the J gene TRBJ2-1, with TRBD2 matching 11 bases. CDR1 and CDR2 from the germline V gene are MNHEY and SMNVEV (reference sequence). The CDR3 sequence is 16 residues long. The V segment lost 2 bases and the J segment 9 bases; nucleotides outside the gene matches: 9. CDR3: CASSLRLTSGKVEQFF. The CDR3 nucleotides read TGTGCCAGCAGTTTAAGGTTGACTAGCGGGAAGGTTGAGCAGTTCTTC.

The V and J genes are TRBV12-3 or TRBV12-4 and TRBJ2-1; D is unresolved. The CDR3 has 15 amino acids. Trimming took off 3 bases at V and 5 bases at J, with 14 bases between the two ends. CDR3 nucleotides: TGTGCCAGCAGTTTGCGCGCGACACTGGACAATGAGCAGTTCTTC. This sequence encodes CASSLRATLDNEQFF.

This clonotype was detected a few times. CDR3 DNA sequence: TGTGCCAGCATACACAGGGGTAGCTCCTACAATGAGCAGTTCTTC. Residues: CASIHRGSSYNEQFF. The chain couples TRBV5-8 to TRBJ2-1, with 7 nucleotides matching TRBD1. This CDR3 is built from 15 residues. Trimming took 6 bases from V and 0 from J; bases not matched to a gene: 6. In germline, CDR1 is SGHTS, CDR2 YDEGEE. The whole variable domain, filled in from reference TRBV5-8 and TRBJ2-1, reads EAGVTQSPTHLIKTRGQQATLRCSPISGHTSVYWYQQALGLGLQFLLWYDEGEERNRGNFPPRFSGRQFPNYSSELNVNALELEDSALYLCASIHRGSSYNEQFFGPGTRLTVL.

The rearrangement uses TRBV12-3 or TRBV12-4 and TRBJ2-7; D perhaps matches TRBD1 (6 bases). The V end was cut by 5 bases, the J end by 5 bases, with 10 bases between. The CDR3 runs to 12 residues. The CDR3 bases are TGTGCCAGCAGTCCAGGGGTCCACGAGCAGTACTTC. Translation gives CASSPGVHEQYF.

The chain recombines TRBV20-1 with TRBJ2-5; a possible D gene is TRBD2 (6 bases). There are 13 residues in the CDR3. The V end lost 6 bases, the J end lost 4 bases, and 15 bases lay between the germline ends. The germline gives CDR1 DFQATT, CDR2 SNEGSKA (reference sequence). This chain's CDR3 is CSARLTRRETQYF. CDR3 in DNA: TGCAGTGCCCGCCTGACTAGGAGAGAGACCCAGTACTTC.

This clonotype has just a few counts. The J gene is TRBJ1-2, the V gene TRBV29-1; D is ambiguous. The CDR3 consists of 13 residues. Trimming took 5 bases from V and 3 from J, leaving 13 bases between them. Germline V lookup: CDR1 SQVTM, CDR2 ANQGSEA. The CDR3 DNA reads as TGCAGCGTTATAAGAGGGAGGGACTATGGCTACACCTTC. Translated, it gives CSVIRGRDYGYTF.

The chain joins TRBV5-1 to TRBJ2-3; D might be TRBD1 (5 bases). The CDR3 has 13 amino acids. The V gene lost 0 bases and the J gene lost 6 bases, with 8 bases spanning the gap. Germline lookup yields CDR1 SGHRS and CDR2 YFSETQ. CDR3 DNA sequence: TGCGCCAGCAGCTTGGGAGGACATGATACGCAGTATTTT. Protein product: CASSLGGHDTQYF.

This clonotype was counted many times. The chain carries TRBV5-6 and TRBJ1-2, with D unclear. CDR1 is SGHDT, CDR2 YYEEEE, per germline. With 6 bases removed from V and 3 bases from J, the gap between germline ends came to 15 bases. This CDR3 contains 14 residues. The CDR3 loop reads CASNPWPGDYGYTF. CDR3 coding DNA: TGTGCCAGCAATCCATGGCCCGGGGACTATGGCTACACCTTC.

The CDR3 region has the DNA TGTGCCAGCAGCAACCTCACAGGGCGGCAGTACTTC. It codes for CASSNLTGRQYF. The chain recombines TRBV9 with TRBJ2-7; D perhaps matches TRBD1 (6 bases). The CDR3 runs 12 residues. CDR1 is SGDLS, CDR2 YYNGEE, per germline. V was cut by 4 bases and J by 9 bases, with 14 bases left in between. Using reference TRBV9 and TRBJ2-7 for the parts outside the CDR3, the full variable domain is DSGVTQTPKHLITATGQRVTLRCSPRSGDLSVYWYQQSLDQGLQFLIQYYNGEERAKGNILERFSAQQFPDLHSELNLSSLELGDSALYFCASSNLTGRQYFGPGTRLTVT.

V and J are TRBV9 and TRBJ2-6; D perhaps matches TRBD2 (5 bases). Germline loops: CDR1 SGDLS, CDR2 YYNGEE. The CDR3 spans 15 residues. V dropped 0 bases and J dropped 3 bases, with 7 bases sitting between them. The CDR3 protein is CASSVGGNGANVLTF. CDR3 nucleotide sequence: TGTGCCAGCAGCGTAGGAGGGAATGGGGCCAACGTCCTGACTTTC.

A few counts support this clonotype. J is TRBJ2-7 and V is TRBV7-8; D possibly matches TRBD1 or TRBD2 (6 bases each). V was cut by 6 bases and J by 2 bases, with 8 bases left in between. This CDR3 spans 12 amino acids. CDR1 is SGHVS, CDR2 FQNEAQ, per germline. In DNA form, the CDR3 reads TGTGCCAGCAGTGGGGGGCCCTACGAGCAGTACTTC. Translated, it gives CASSGGPYEQYF.

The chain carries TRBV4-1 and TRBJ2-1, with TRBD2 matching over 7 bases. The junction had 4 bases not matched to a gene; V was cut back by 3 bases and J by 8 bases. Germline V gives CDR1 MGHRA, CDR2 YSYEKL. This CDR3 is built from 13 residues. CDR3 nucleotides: TGCGCCAGCAGCCATCCCGGACTAGATGAGCAGTTCTTC. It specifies CASSHPGLDEQFF.

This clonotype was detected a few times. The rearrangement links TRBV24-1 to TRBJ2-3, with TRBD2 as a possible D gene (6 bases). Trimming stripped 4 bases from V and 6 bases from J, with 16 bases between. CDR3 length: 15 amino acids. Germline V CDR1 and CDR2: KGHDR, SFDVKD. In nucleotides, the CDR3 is TGTGCCACCAGTGACCCCGGATCGGAGGGGGATACGCAGTATTTT. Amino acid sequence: CATSDPGSEGDTQYF.

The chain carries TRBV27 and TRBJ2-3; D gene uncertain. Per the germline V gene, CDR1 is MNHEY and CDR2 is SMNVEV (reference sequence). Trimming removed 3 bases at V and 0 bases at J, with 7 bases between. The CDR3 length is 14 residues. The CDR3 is CASSFPTSTDTQYF. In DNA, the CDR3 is TGTGCCAGCAGTTTCCCCACTAGCACAGATACGCAGTATTTT.

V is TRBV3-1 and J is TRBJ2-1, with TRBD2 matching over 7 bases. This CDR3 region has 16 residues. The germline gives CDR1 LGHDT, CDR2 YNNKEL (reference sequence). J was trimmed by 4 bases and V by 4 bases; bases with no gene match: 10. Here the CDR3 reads CASSRFAGAFYNEQFF. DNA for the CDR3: TGTGCCAGCAGCCGCTTCGCGGGAGCATTTTACAATGAGCAGTTCTTC.

CDR3 region: CSANMGLAGGNEQFF. CDR3 nucleotide sequence: TGCAGTGCCAACATGGGACTAGCGGGAGGCAATGAGCAGTTCTTC. The gene calls are TRBV20-1 and TRBJ2-1; TRBD2 matches 15 bases. CDR1 DFQATT and CDR2 SNEGSKA come from the germline V gene (reference sequence). This CDR3 is built from 15 residues. Trimming removed 6 bases from V and 6 bases from J; junction bases left unmatched: 6.

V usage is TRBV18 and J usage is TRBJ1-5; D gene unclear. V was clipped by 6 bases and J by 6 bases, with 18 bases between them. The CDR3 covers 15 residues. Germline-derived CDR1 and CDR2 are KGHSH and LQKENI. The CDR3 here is CASSSATTVRQPQHF. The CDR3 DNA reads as TGTGCCAGCTCCAGCGCCACAACAGTCCGTCAGCCCCAGCATTTT.

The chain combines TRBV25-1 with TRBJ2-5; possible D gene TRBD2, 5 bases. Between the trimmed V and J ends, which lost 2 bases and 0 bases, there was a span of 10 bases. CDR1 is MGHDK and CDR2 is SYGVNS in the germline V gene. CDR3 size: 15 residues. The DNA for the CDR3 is TGTGCCAGCAGTGAAGTCCTGGGAGACCAAGAGACCCAGTACTTC. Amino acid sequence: CASSEVLGDQETQYF.

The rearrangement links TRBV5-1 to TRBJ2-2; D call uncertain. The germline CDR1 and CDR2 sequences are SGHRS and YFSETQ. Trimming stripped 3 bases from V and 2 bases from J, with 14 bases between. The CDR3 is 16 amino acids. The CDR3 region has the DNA TGCGCCAGCAGCTCGCAGACTGGATTTAACACCGGGGAGCTGTTTTTT. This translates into CASSSQTGFNTGELFF.

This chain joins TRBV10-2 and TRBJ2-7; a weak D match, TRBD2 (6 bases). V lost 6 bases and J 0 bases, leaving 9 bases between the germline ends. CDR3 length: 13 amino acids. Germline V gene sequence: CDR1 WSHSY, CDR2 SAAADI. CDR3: CASSGLPSYEQYF. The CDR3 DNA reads TGCGCCAGCAGCGGACTACCCTCCTACGAGCAGTACTTC.

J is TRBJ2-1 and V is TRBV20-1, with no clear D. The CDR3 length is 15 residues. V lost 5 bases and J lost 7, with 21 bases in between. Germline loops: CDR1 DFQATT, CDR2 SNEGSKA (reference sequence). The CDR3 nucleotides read TGCAGTGCTCTCCACTCGCGGCGACAAGTTAATGAGCAGTTCTTC. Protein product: CSALHSRRQVNEQFF.

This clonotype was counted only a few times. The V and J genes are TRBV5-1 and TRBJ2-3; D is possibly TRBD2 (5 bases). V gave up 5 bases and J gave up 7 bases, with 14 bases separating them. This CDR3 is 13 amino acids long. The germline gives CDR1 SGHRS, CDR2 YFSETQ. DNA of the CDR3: TGCGCCAGCAGGAGGGATAGCGCGAATACGCAGTATTTT. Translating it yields CASRRDSANTQYF.

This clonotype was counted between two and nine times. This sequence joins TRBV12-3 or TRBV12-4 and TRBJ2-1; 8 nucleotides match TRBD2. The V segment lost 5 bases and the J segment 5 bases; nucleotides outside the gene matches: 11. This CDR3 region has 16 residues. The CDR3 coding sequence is TGTGCCAGCAGTCACCGGGGCGCGGGGGGACACAATGAGCAGTTCTTC. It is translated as CASSHRGAGGHNEQFF.